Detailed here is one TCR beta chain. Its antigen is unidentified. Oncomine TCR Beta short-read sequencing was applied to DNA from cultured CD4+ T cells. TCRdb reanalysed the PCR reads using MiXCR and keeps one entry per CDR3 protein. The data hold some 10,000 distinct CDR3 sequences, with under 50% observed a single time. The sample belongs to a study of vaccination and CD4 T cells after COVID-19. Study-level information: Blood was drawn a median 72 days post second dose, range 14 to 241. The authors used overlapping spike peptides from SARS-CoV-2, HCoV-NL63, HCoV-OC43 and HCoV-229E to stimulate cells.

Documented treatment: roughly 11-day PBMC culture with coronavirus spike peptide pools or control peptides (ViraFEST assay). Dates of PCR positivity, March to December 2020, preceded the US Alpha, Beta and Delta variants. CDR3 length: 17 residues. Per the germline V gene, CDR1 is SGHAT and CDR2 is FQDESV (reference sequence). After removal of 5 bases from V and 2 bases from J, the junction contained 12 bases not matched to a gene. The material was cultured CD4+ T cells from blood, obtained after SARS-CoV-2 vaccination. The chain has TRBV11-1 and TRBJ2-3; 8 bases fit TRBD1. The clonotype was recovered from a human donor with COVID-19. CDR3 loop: CASSPKVGQEYTDTQYF. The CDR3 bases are TGTGCCAGCAGCCCGAAGGTGGGACAGGAGTACACAGATACGCAGTATTTT. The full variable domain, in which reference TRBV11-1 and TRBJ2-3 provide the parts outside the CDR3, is EAEVAQSPRYKITEKSQAVAFWCDPISGHATLYWYRQILGQGPELLVQFQDESVVDDSQLPKDRFSAERLKGVDSTLKIQPAELGDSAMYLCASSPKVGQEYTDTQYFGPGTRLTVL.